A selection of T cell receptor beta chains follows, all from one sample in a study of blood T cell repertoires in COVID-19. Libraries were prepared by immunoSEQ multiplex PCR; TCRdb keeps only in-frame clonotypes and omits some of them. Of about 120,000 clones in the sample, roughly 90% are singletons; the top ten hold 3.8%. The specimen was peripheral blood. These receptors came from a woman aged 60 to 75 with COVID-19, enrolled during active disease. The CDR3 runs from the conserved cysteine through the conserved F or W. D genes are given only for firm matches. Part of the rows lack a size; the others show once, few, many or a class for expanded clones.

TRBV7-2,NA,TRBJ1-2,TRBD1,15,TGTGCCAGCAGCTCCGGACAGGGGGCCGTCTATGGCTACACCTTC,CASSSGQGAVYGYTF
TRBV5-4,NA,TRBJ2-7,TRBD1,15,TGTGCCAGCAGTCTTGTAGGGGGACAGATCAACGAGCAGTACTTC,CASSLVGGQINEQYF
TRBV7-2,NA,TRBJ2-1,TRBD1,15,TGTGCCAGCAGCCAGACAGGGGATACCTACAATGAGCAGTTCTTC,CASSQTGDTYNEQFF
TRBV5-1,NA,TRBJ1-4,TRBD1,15,TGCGCCAGCAGCTCCACAGGGGGCGATTATGAAAAACTGTTTTTT,CASSSTGGDYEKLFF
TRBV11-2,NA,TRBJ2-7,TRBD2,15,TGTGCCAGCAGCTTAGCAGGCGGGGGGGCCTACGAGCAGTACTTC,CASSLAGGGAYEQYF
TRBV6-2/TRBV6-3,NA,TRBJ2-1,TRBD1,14,TGTGCCAGCAGCCCTAACCCCAGGGGGAATGAGCAGTTCTTC,CASSPNPRGNEQFF
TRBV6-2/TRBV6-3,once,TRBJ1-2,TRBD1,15,TGTGCCAGCAGTTTTGGACAGGGGCCTTCCTATGGCTACACCTTC,CASSFGQGPSYGYTF
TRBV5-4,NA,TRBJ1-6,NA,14,TGTGCCAGCAGCTTGGGGCAGGCCGGTCCACCCCTCCACTTT,CASSLGQAGPPLHF
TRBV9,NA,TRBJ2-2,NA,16,TGTGCCAGCAGCGTAGGAATGGGAGTCGGACTCGGGGAGCTGTTTTTT,CASSVGMGVGLGELFF
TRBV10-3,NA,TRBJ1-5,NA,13,TGTGCCATCAGTGAAGGGGCTTATCAGCCCCAGCATTTT,CAISEGAYQPQHF
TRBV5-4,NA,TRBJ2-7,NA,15,TGTGCCAGCAGCTTGGAGGCAGGGAAAATCTACGAGCAGTACTTC,CASSLEAGKIYEQYF
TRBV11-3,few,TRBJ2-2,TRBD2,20,TGTGCCAGCAGCTCCCACCGGACTAGCGGGGGGGCCTCGGGCACCGGGGAGCTGTTTTTT,CASSSHRTSGGASGTGELFF
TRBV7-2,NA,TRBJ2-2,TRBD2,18,TGTGCCAGCAGCTTATCGTTAGCGGGGGGGCCGGGCACCGGGGAGCTGTTTTTT,CASSLSLAGGPGTGELFF
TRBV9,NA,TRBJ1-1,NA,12,TGTGCCAGCAGCGTAGAGGGGACTGAAGCTTTCTTT,CASSVEGTEAFF
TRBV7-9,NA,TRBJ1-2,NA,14,TGTGCCAGCAGCCCCCGGACAGCCGGCGGTGGCTACACCTTC,CASSPRTAGGGYTF
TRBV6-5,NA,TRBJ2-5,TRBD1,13,TGTGCCAGCAACGACAGGGGCCAAGAGACCCAGTACTTC,CASNDRGQETQYF
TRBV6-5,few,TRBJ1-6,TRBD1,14,TGTGCCAGCAGAAATCGACAGGGATCGTCGCCCCTCCACTTT,CASRNRQGSSPLHF
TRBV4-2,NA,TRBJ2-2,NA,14,TGTGCCAGCAGCCCTAATACGGTCACCGGGGAGCTGTTTTTT,CASSPNTVTGELFF
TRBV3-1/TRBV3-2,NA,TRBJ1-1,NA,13,TGTGCCAGCAGCCAAGAATGGGACTATGAAGCTTTCTTT,CASSQEWDYEAFF
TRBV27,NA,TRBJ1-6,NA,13,TGTGCCAGCAGTTTGGGGCGGCCTTCACCCCTCCACTTT,CASSLGRPSPLHF
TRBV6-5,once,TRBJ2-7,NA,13,TGTGCCAGCAGTTTTGGGGCCGTTAGTGAGCAGTACTTC,CASSFGAVSEQYF
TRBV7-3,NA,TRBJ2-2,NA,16,TGTGCCAGCAGCTTAAGTCCAGGGTTTATGACCGGGGAGCTGTTTTTT,CASSLSPGFMTGELFF
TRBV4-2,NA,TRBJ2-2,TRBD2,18,TGTGCCAGCAGCCTAGAGACCCGACTAGCGTTAAAAACCGGGGAGCTGTTTTTT,CASSLETRLALKTGELFF
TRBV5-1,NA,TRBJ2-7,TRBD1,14,TGCGCCAGCACCCCCCATGGGACAGGCTACGAGCAGTACTTC,CASTPHGTGYEQYF
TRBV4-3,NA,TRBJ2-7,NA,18,TGCGCCAGCAGCCCGCGAGCTACAGGGAATCAAGGGTCCTACGAGCAGTACTTC,CASSPRATGNQGSYEQYF
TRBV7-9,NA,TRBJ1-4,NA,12,TGTGCCAGCAGTTCCCAGGGCGAAAAACTGTTTTTT,CASSSQGEKLFF
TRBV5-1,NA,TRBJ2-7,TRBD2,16,TGCGCCAGCAGCTCAGCCGTAGCGGGGGGGCTCGACGAGCAGTACTTC,CASSSAVAGGLDEQYF
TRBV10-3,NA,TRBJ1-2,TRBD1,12,TGTGCCCTGGGGGGACAGGGCGATGGCTACACCTTC,CALGGQGDGYTF
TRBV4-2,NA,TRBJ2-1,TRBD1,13,TGTGCCAGCAGCCAGGGTCGACAGGGGACGCAGTTCTTC,CASSQGRQGTQFF
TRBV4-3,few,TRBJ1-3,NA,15,TGCGCCAGCAGCCAAGACCACAGAACTGGAAACACCATATATTTT,CASSQDHRTGNTIYF
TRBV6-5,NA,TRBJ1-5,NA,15,TGTGCCAGCAGTCCCCCGGGGGGCCGGAGGCAGCCCCAGCATTTT,CASSPPGGRRQPQHF
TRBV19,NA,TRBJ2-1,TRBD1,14,TGTGCCAGTAGCCAACAGGGGTACGTCAATGAGCAGTTCTTC,CASSQQGYVNEQFF
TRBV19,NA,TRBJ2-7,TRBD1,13,TGTGCCAGTCGGGACAGGGGTACCTACGAGCAGTACTTC,CASRDRGTYEQYF
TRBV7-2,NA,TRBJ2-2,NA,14,TGTGCCAGCAGCTTACAGGGGCGCACCGGGGAGCTGTTTTTT,CASSLQGRTGELFF
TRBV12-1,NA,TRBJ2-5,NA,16,TGTGCCAGCAGCTTTTGGGAGGTTGGGACTCGGGAGACCCAGTACTTC,CASSFWEVGTRETQYF
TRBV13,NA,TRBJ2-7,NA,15,TGTGCCAGCAGCTTAGTAGGGAGGAACCCCTACGAGCAGTACTTC,CASSLVGRNPYEQYF
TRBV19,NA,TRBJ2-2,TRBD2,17,TGTGCCAGTAGTACTCACCTGGGGGGGGCGAACACCGGGGAGCTGTTTTTT,CASSTHLGGANTGELFF
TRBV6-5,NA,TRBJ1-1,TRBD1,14,TGTGCCAGCAGCCTGGACAGGGGGACCACTGAAGCTTTCTTT,CASSLDRGTTEAFF
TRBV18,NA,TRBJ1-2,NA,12,TGTGCCAGCTCAGAACAGGGATCTGGCTACACCTTC,CASSEQGSGYTF
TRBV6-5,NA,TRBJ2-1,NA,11,TGTGCCGGGGCTGTGTACAATGAGCAGTTCTTC,CAGAVYNEQFF